This record covers a single TCR beta chain. Source study methods: Estimated nucleated cell counts came from reference gene primer amplification. The data were produced by immunoSEQ multiplex PCR, yet TCRdb's version contains in-frame clones alone and is incomplete. For V, J and clone size, that table is used; D and trimming come from the DNA. This table holds roughly 100,000 clones, around 86% found once. This entry belongs to a study of blood T cell repertoires in COVID-19. Sequences were obtained from peripheral blood. The source of this sequence is a man aged 50-59 years with active or convalescent COVID-19.

CDR3 region: CASSSTGRNSPLHF. The CDR3 DNA follows: TGTGCCAGCAGCTCGACAGGGAGGAATTCACCCCTCCACTTT. The genes are TRBV12-1 and TRBJ1-6; the D call TRBD1 from the table was never checked on the DNA. TRBV12-1 is deemed a pseudogene. This CDR3 has 14 residues.